This T cell receptor beta chain originates from a study of blood T cells in healthy people across ages. This clonotype was observed a few times. Total RNA was isolated from each sample in quantities of at least 6 micrograms. The second PCR ran about 7 to 12 cycles with a sample-barcoded 5' primer and J-beta primers. TCRdb itself ran the 5' RACE reads through MiXCR, one entry per CDR3 protein. The sample has about 1.4 million distinct CDR3 sequences, around 59% seen once. This CDR3 has 15 residues. CDR1 SGHTA and CDR2 FQGNSA come from the germline V gene. Trimming left V 6 bases short and J 0 bases short, with 15 bases between.

Sequencing used blood. The clonotype originates from a man between 18 and 29 years old in good health. This sequence joins TRBV7-2 and TRBJ2-7; D gene ambiguous. DNA of the CDR3: TGTGCCAGCAGTCCTACCTCGAGAAGCTCCTACGAGCAGTACTTC. Protein: CASSPTSRSSYEQYF. The full variable domain, in which reference TRBV7-2 and TRBJ2-7 provide the parts outside the CDR3, is GAGVSQSPSNKVTEKGKDVELRCDPISGHTALYWYRQSLGQGLEFLIYFQGNSAPDKSGLPSDRFSAERTGGSVSTLTIQRTQQEDSAVYLCASSPTSRSSYEQYFGPGTRLTVT.